This section outlines one T cell receptor (beta chain) sequence together with its context. What it binds is unknown. The Oncomine TCR Beta short-read assay generated sequence data from the DNA of cultured CD4+ T cells. TCRdb recomputed calls from the PCR reads with MiXCR, one row per CDR3 protein. The sample lists 20,000 to 30,000 distinct CDR3 sequences; around two thirds were seen once. The data were obtained in a study of vaccination and CD4 T cells after COVID-19. Study details: All convalescent patients were nasal swab PCR positive for SARS-CoV-2; eight or nine had mild and one severe disease.

Treatment noted: roughly 10-day PBMC culture with coronavirus spike peptide pools or control peptides (ViraFEST assay). ViraFEST relied on peptide pools to expand antigen-specific T cells; the TCRs were sequenced afterward. The CDR3 has 13 residues. V lost 7 bases and J lost 1, with 9 bases in between. Germline V gene lookup returns CDR1 KGHDR and CDR2 SFDVKD. Study observations and caveats: Spike mono-reactivity was shown by 304 of 307 vaccine-specific clones in convalescent patients. It was observed that, in convalescent patients, a median approximately 86% of reactive clones arose only post-vaccination.

The receptor was derived from a human donor who had recovered from COVID-19. The specimen was CD4+ T cells from blood, cultured in vitro. V is TRBV24-1 and J is TRBJ1-1; tentative D call: TRBD1 (5 bases). The CDR3 DNA sequence: TGTGCCACCAGAGGGGAGGGGAACACTGAAGCTTTCTTT. As protein: CATRGEGNTEAFF.